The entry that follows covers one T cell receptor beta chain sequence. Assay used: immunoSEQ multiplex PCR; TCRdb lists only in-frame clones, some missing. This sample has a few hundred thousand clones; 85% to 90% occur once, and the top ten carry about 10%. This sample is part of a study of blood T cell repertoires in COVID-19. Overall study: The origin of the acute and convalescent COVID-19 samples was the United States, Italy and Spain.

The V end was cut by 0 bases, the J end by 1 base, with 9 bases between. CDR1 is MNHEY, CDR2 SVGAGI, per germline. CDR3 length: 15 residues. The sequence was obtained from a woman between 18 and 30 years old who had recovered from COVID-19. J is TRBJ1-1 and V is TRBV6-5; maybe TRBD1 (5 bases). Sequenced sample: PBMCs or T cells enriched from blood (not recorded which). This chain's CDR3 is CASSYSYRSNTEAFF. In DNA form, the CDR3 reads TGTGCCAGCAGTTACTCTTACAGGTCGAACACTGAAGCTTTCTTT.